Listed below are T cell receptor beta chains from one sample, sequenced in a study of identical twins. TCRdb processed the 5' RACE reads anew with MiXCR; each CDR3 protein has one entry. The table records fewer than 900,000 distinct CDR3 sequences, over 15% of them present only once. In addition, the sample was reused for a study of T cells expressing NK-cell markers.

Material for sequencing was PBMCs. All receptors come from a woman aged 18-30 years in good health. Both conserved end residues are part of each CDR3. A D gene is named only where the DNA matches it firmly. Size values are once, few and many counts, or a class for expanded clones, and some rows have none.

D: .
size: .
V: TRBV27
J: TRBJ1-2
CDR3: CASKSRRDGYTF
DNA: TGTGCCAGCAAATCGCGAAGGGATGGCTACACCTTC

D: .
size: .
V: TRBV7-8
J: TRBJ2-3
CDR3: CASSPIPGTPSTDTQYF
DNA: TGTGCCAGCAGCCCTATCCCCGGGACACCTAGCACAGATACGCAGTATTTT

D: .
size: few
V: TRBV5-1
J: TRBJ2-2
CDR3: CASSPRSIRDAGELFF
DNA: TGCGCCAGCAGCCCGCGTTCAATCAGGGACGCCGGGGAGCTGTTTTTT

D: TRBD2
size: .
V: TRBV29-1
J: TRBJ2-5
CDR3: CSVLPPGLARQTQYF
DNA: TGCAGCGTTCTTCCTCCGGGACTAGCGAGGCAGACCCAGTACTTC

D: .
size: few
V: TRBV12-3/TRBV12-4
J: TRBJ1-5
CDR3: CASSFRQDQGPQHF
DNA: TGTGCCAGCAGTTTCCGACAGGACCAGGGGCCCCAGCATTTT

D: .
size: .
V: TRBV6-1
J: TRBJ2-3
CDR3: CASRGVRAQYF
DNA: TGTGCCAGCAGAGGGGTTCGAGCGCAGTATTTT

D: .
size: .
V: TRBV7-9
J: TRBJ2-5
CDR3: CASSHADQETQYF
DNA: TGTGCCAGCAGCCACGCGGACCAAGAGACCCAGTACTTC

D: .
size: many
V: TRBV5-6
J: TRBJ2-3
CDR3: CASSLGGATDTQYF
DNA: TGTGCCAGCAGCTTGGGAGGTGCCACAGATACGCAGTATTTT

D: .
size: .
V: TRBV29-1
J: TRBJ1-1
CDR3: CSVGGGLEAFF
DNA: TGCAGCGTTGGGGGAGGACTTGAAGCTTTCTTT

D: TRBD1
size: .
V: TRBV5-1
J: TRBJ2-5
CDR3: CASREPGGQETQYF
DNA: TGCGCCAGCAGAGAACCAGGGGGCCAAGAGACCCAGTACTTC

D: .
size: .
V: TRBV12-3/TRBV12-4
J: TRBJ1-6
CDR3: CASSGQAISPLHF
DNA: TGTGCCAGCAGTGGACAAGCTATTTCACCCCTCCACTTT

D: .
size: few
V: TRBV10-2
J: TRBJ1-1
CDR3: CASSELRGAEAFF
DNA: TGCGCCAGCAGTGAGCTTCGGGGAGCTGAAGCTTTCTTT

D: TRBD2
size: .
V: TRBV12-3/TRBV12-4
J: TRBJ2-1
CDR3: CASSTKRGATYNEQFF
DNA: TGTGCCAGCAGTACTAAGCGGGGGGCCACCTACAATGAGCAGTTCTTC

D: .
size: .
V: TRBV6-5
J: TRBJ2-7
CDR3: CASSYAATDTYEQYF
DNA: TGTGCCAGCAGTTACGCGGCCACGGACACCTACGAGCAGTACTTC

D: TRBD1
size: many
V: TRBV12-3/TRBV12-4
J: TRBJ1-5
CDR3: CASSWQGGKSNQPQHF
DNA: TGTGCCAGCAGTTGGCAGGGGGGGAAGAGCAATCAGCCCCAGCATTTT

D: .
size: many
V: TRBV27
J: TRBJ1-5
CDR3: CASKSSNQPQHF
DNA: TGTGCCAGCAAATCTAGCAATCAGCCCCAGCATTTT

D: .
size: .
V: TRBV20-1
J: TRBJ1-5
CDR3: CSARDIRVGNQPQHF
DNA: TGCAGTGCTAGAGATATTCGGGTAGGCAATCAGCCCCAGCATTTT

D: .
size: many
V: TRBV4-2
J: TRBJ2-1
CDR3: CASSPRVGNEQFF
DNA: TGTGCCAGCAGCCCTCGGGTGGGCAATGAGCAGTTCTTC

D: TRBD2
size: few
V: TRBV4-3
J: TRBJ2-3
CDR3: CASSQERPSGKADTQYF
DNA: TGCGCCAGCAGCCAAGAACGCCCTAGCGGGAAAGCAGATACGCAGTATTTT

D: TRBD2
size: once
V: TRBV11-2
J: TRBJ2-7
CDR3: CASRGLAGGPLREQYF
DNA: TGTGCCAGCAGAGGACTAGCGGGAGGGCCGCTTCGGGAGCAGTACTTC

D: .
size: many
V: TRBV5-6
J: TRBJ2-3
CDR3: CASSLMGAPDTQYF
DNA: TGTGCCAGCAGCTTGATGGGTGCACCAGATACGCAGTATTTT

D: .
size: .
V: TRBV7-2
J: TRBJ2-7
CDR3: CASSTLTEQYF
DNA: TGTGCCAGCAGCACACTGACCGAGCAGTACTTC

D: TRBD1
size: few
V: TRBV6-1
J: TRBJ1-1
CDR3: CASRLFGTAQNTEAFF
DNA: TGTGCCAGCAGGCTTTTCGGGACAGCCCAGAACACTGAAGCTTTCTTT

D: TRBD2
size: few
V: TRBV9
J: TRBJ2-1
CDR3: CASSQQVAGGVYNEQFF
DNA: TGTGCCAGCAGCCAACAGGTAGCGGGGGGGGTCTACAATGAGCAGTTCTTC

D: .
size: few
V: TRBV20-1
J: TRBJ1-1
CDR3: CSAIGGTAGRLEAFF
DNA: TGCAGTGCCATTGGGGGGACGGCTGGGCGCTTAGAAGCTTTCTTT

D: .
size: .
V: TRBV20-1
J: TRBJ2-2
CDR3: CSAQGRDTGELFF
DNA: TGCAGTGCTCAGGGGAGAGACACCGGGGAGCTGTTTTTT